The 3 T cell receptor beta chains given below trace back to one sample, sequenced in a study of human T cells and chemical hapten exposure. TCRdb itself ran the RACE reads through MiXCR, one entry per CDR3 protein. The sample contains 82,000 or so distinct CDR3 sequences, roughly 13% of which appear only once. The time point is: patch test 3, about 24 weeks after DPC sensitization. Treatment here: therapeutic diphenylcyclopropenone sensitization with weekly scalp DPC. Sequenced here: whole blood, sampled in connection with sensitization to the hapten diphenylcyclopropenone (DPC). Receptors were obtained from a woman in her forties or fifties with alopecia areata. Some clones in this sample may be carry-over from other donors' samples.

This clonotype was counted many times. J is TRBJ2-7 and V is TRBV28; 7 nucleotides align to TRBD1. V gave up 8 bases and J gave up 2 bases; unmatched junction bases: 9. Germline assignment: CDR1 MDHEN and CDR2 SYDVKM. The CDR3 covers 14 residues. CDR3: CASESGQRTYEQYF. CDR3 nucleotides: TGTGCCAGCGAATCGGGACAGCGAACCTACGAGCAGTACTTC.

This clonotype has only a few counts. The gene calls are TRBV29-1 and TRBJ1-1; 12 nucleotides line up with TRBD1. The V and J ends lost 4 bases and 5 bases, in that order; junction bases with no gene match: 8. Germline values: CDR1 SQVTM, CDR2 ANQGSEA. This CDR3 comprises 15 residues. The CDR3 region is CSVVKGTGGLTEAFF. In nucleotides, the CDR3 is TGCAGCGTTGTGAAGGGGACAGGGGGCCTTACTGAAGCTTTCTTT.

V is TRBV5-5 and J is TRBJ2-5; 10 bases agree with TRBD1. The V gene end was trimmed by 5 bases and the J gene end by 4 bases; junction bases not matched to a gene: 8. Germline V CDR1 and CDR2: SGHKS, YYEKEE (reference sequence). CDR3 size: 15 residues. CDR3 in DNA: TGTGCCAGCAGTTTAGGGACAGGGGTCGGAGAGACCCAGTACTTC. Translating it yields CASSLGTGVGETQYF.